The 23 T cell receptor beta chains given below trace back to one sample, sequenced in a study of CD8 T cells in ankylosing spondylitis (dated by TCRdb to about 2017). Receptors were amplified or captured by 5' RACE. For sequencing, an Illumina HiSeq 2500 was employed. Through fastp at Q25 and MiXCR, TCRdb rebuilt clones from the public reads, retaining in-frame beta chains. Every entry covers one CDR3 protein and lists the most common genes and DNA from its rows. Here the sample has around 230,000 distinct CDR3 sequences; roughly 8.6% occur a single time. The ten biggest clones cover almost 7% of the sample. The specimen was blood, either unsorted or a sorted T cell fraction (not recorded which). The receptor source for this set is a male donor with ankylosing spondylitis or in good health (not recorded which).

The table lists this clonotype with a few counts. CDR3 protein: CASSLIQREQYF. The CDR3 DNA sequence: TGTGCCAGCAGCTTAATTCAGCGGGAGCAGTACTTC. This sequence joins TRBV7-2 and TRBJ2-7, with a possible D match to TRBD2 (5 bases). Germline assignment: CDR1 SGHTA and CDR2 FQGNSA. V was shortened by 2 bases and J by 7 bases, with 9 bases between the two germline ends. The CDR3 has 12 residues.

This clonotype was counted many times. The rearrangement uses TRBV20-1 and TRBJ2-5; D may be TRBD1 (6 bases). The germline gives CDR1 DFQATT, CDR2 SNEGSKA (reference sequence). V lost 4 bases and J lost 4, with 19 bases in between. CDR3 length equals 15 residues. The CDR3 reads CSATTPTGIGETQYF. The CDR3 nucleotides read TGCAGTGCTACAACACCCACAGGGATTGGAGAGACCCAGTACTTC.

This clonotype was observed many times. J is TRBJ2-7 and V is TRBV29-1; D not resolved. Trimming pared 3 bases from V and 1 base from J, leaving 13 bases between. The length of the CDR3 is 14 residues. Germline lookup yields CDR1 SQVTM and CDR2 ANQGSEA. The CDR3 DNA reads TGCAGCGTTGAGGTGGCACTACAATCCTACGAGCAGTACTTC. This sequence encodes CSVEVALQSYEQYF.

The V call is TRBV20-1, the J call TRBJ2-7, with 7 bases that match TRBD2. This CDR3 comprises 11 residues. The germline CDR1 and CDR2 sequences are DFQATT and SNEGSKA (reference sequence). V dropped 7 bases and J dropped 6; count of bases not matched to a gene: 6. The CDR3 DNA reads as TGCAGTGGTTCGGGAGGCGCCGAGCAGTACTTC. This encodes CSGSGGAEQYF.

This clonotype was detected ten times or more. The chain combines TRBV11-2 with TRBJ1-1; 7 bases map to TRBD1. This CDR3 is 16 amino acids long. Germline V gene sequence: CDR1 SGHAT, CDR2 FQNNGV. Trimming removed 5 bases from V and 3 bases from J; junction bases left unmatched: 12. Here the CDR3 reads CASSQPGQESYTEAFF. As DNA, the CDR3 is TGTGCCAGCAGCCAACCCGGACAGGAATCCTACACTGAAGCTTTCTTT.

In its sample, this clonotype was seen many times. This rearrangement joins TRBV29-1 to TRBJ2-7, with TRBD1 matching 10 bases. V dropped 6 bases and J dropped 5; count of bases not matched to a gene: 13. The V gene's germline CDR1 is SQVTM and CDR2 ANQGSEA. The CDR3 extends over 15 amino acids. The DNA for the CDR3 is TGCAGCGTAACCACCGCCGGGACAGGGGTGGACGAGCAGTACTTC. It translates to CSVTTAGTGVDEQYF.

This clonotype was counted ten times or more. The V and J genes are TRBV24-1 and TRBJ2-3; no clear D gene. V gave up 3 bases and J gave up 0 bases, with 3 bases separating them. CDR1 KGHDR and CDR2 SFDVKD come from the germline V gene. The CDR3 has 13 residues. The CDR3 protein is CATSDDSTDTQYF. The CDR3 coding sequence is TGTGCCACCAGTGATGATAGCACAGATACGCAGTATTTT.

This clonotype turned up a few times. The CDR3: CASSFSVVDRRTDTQYF. The CDR3 coding sequence is TGTGCCAGCAGTTTTTCGGTGGTCGACCGACGCACAGATACGCAGTATTTT. The chain joins TRBV12-3 or TRBV12-4 to TRBJ2-3; D remains ambiguous. Deletions cut 3 bases from V and 1 base from J, with 17 bases between. The CDR3 has 17 residues.

The chain employs TRBV7-6 and TRBJ2-7; D may be TRBD1 (6 bases). Germline loops: CDR1 SGHVS, CDR2 FNYEAQ. The CDR3 has 13 amino acids. V shed 1 base and J shed 5 bases, with 9 bases lying between them. The CDR3 DNA reads as TGTGCCAGCAGCTTAGTAGAGGGGGACGAGCAGTACTTC. Its translation: CASSLVEGDEQYF.

This clonotype was observed many times. The chain links TRBV7-3 to TRBJ2-2, with D uncertain. The CDR3 is 15 amino acids. Trimming stripped 0 bases from V and 2 bases from J, with 7 bases between. The germline gives CDR1 SGHTA, CDR2 FQGTGA. The CDR3 spells CASSLTGRNTGELFF. For the CDR3, the DNA is TGTGCCAGCAGCTTAACGGGCAGAAACACCGGGGAGCTGTTTTTT. Drawing the rest from reference TRBV7-3 and TRBJ2-2, the complete variable domain is GAGVSQTPSNKVTEKGKYVELRCDPISGHTALYWYRQSLGQGPEFLIYFQGTGAADDSGLPNDRFFAVRPEGSVSTLKIQRTERGDSAVYLCASSLTGRNTGELFFGEGSRLTVL.

This clonotype was found many times. V and J are TRBV20-1 and TRBJ2-2; tentatively, D is TRBD1 (6 bases). The CDR3 covers 14 residues. V shed 3 bases and J shed 6 bases, with 14 bases lying between them. The germline CDR1 and CDR2 sequences are DFQATT and SNEGSKA (reference sequence). This CDR3 is CSAREQGPPGELFF. CDR3 nucleotides: TGCAGTGCTAGGGAACAGGGCCCCCCCGGGGAGCTGTTTTTT.

The sample holds many counts of this clonotype. The V and J genes are TRBV12-3 or TRBV12-4 and TRBJ2-1; D gene uncertain. V was clipped by 3 bases and J by 6 bases, with 12 bases between them. The CDR3 has 14 residues. The CDR3: CASSFIVEPNEQFF. CDR3 nucleotides: TGTGCCAGCAGTTTTATCGTCGAACCCAATGAGCAGTTCTTC.

This clonotype was observed at least ten times. The V call is TRBV20-1, the J call TRBJ1-2, with D unclear. With 7 bases removed from V and 6 bases from J, the gap between germline ends came to 12 bases. The CDR3 sequence is 11 residues long. Germline V gives CDR1 DFQATT, CDR2 SNEGSKA (reference sequence). The CDR3 sequence: CSGMDVNGYTF. The DNA of the CDR3 is TGCAGTGGAATGGACGTGAATGGCTACACCTTC.

The sample holds many counts of this clonotype. The chain is built from TRBV20-1 and TRBJ2-3; a weak D match, TRBD1 (5 bases). The V end was cut by 7 bases, the J end by 5 bases, with 10 bases between. Germline lookup yields CDR1 DFQATT and CDR2 SNEGSKA (reference sequence). This CDR3 has 11 residues. This CDR3 is CSVQRGDTQYF. CDR3 DNA: TGCAGTGTTCAAAGGGGAGATACGCAGTATTTT.

This clonotype was detected ten times or more. The V and J genes are TRBV6-2 or TRBV6-3 and TRBJ1-5; TRBD1 aligns across 8 bases. The V gene's germline CDR1 is MNHEY and CDR2 SVGEGT. With 6 bases clipped from V and 7 bases from J, the junction kept 11 bases outside the gene matches. The CDR3 covers 15 residues. Here the CDR3 reads CASSPTGVTRQPQHF. In DNA form, the CDR3 reads TGTGCCAGCAGCCCGACAGGGGTCACAAGGCAGCCCCAGCATTTT.

Comments on this clonotype: A clone one base away is much larger, so this may be a read error. The chain links TRBV20-1 to TRBJ2-3; maybe TRBD1 (5 bases). The germline V gene encodes CDR1 DFQATT and CDR2 SNEGSKA (reference sequence). There are 12 residues in the CDR3. The ends were cut back, 6 bases at V and 7 bases at J, with 14 bases in the middle. The chain's CDR3 is CSATAGSNTQYF. The CDR3 DNA sequence: TGCAGTGCGACCGCAGGGTCAAATACGCAGTATTTT.

This clonotype showed up many times. V is TRBV7-2 and J is TRBJ2-5; TRBD2 agrees at 7 bases. V lost 0 bases and J lost 2; bases outside the gene matches: 3. CDR3 length: 15 residues. The V gene's germline CDR1 is SGHTA and CDR2 FQGNSA. CDR3 sequence (DNA): TGTGCCAGCAGCTTAGCGGGGGGGATACAAGAGACCCAGTACTTC. Its translation is CASSLAGGIQETQYF.

The genes are TRBV18 and TRBJ2-2; D uncertain. The length of the CDR3 is 14 residues. Germline lookup yields CDR1 KGHSH and CDR2 LQKENI. V shed 2 bases and J shed 4 bases, with 8 bases lying between them. CDR3: CASSPRRTTGELFF. The CDR3 DNA sequence: TGTGCCAGCTCACCAAGGCGAACCACCGGGGAGCTGTTTTTT.

Ten or more counts support this clonotype. V usage is TRBV3-1 and J usage is TRBJ1-2, with D possibly matching TRBD1 (6 bases). The CDR3 totals 13 residues. V lost 4 bases to trimming and J lost 3 bases, with 9 bases between them. CDR1 LGHDT and CDR2 YNNKEL come from the germline V gene (reference sequence). The CDR3: CASSLGGHYGYTF. The CDR3 nucleotides are TGTGCCAGCAGCCTCGGGGGGCACTATGGCTACACCTTC.

This clonotype came up many times. V gene TRBV25-1 combines with J gene TRBJ1-1, with a tentative D call TRBD1 (6 bases). Germline V gives CDR1 MGHDK, CDR2 SYGVNS. The CDR3 extends over 14 amino acids. Trimming cost V 2 bases and J 1 base, with 8 bases left between them. This CDR3 reads CASSETTGNTEAFF. CDR3 sequence (DNA): TGTGCCAGCAGTGAAACGACAGGGAACACTGAAGCTTTCTTT. Looking up the rest from reference TRBV25-1 and TRBJ1-1 gives the full variable domain: EADIYQTPRYLVIGTGKKITLECSQTMGHDKMYWYQQDPGMELHLIHYSYGVNSTEKGDLSSESTVSRIRTEHFPLTLESARPSHTSQYLCASSETTGNTEAFFGQGTRLTVV.

At least ten counts were recorded for this clonotype. The V and J genes are TRBV5-1 and TRBJ2-5; no definite D call. V lost 7 bases and J lost 3, with 16 bases in between. The CDR3 has 14 amino acids. Germline-derived CDR1 and CDR2 are SGHRS and YFSETQ. The chain's CDR3 is CASSTTGREETQYF. CDR3 bases: TGCGCCAGCTCTACCACCGGACGGGAAGAGACCCAGTACTTC.

This clonotype has ten or more counts. This chain uses TRBV7-2 with TRBJ2-7; no clear D gene. CDR1 SGHTA and CDR2 FQGNSA come from the germline V gene. The CDR3 is 14 amino acids. V was trimmed by 5 bases and J by 4 bases, leaving 15 bases between them. The CDR3 is CASSPRAERYEQYF. CDR3 nucleotides: TGTGCCAGCAGCCCCCGGGCCGAACGATACGAGCAGTACTTC.

This clonotype was picked up many times. Written as DNA, the CDR3 is TGCAGCCCTCCCGGGGGACAGGGGAACACTGAAGCTTTCTTT. This gives the protein CSPPGGQGNTEAFF. This rearrangement joins TRBV20-1 to TRBJ1-1, with 9 bases fitting TRBD1. Germline CDR1 reads DFQATT; CDR2 reads SNEGSKA (reference sequence). The CDR3 contains 14 residues.